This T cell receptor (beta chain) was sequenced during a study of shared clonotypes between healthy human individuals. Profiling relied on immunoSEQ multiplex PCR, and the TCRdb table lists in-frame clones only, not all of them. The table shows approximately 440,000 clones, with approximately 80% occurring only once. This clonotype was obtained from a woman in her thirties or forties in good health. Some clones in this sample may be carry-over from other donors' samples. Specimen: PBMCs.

For the CDR3, the DNA is TGTGCCAGCAGCTATGGGGGGTTAGCGGGAGACCTCACAGATACGCAGTATTTT. As protein: CASSYGGLAGDLTDTQYF. The chain combines TRBV7-2 with TRBJ2-3; 9 bases match TRBD2. Unmatched junction bases numbered 13, after V lost 4 bases and J lost 2 bases. Germline V gene lookup returns CDR1 SGHTA and CDR2 FQGNSA. The CDR3 is 18 residues long. Filled out from reference TRBV7-2 and TRBJ2-3, the complete variable domain reads GAGVSQSPSNKVTEKGKDVELRCDPISGHTALYWYRQSLGQGLEFLIYFQGNSAPDKSGLPSDRFSAERTGGSVSTLTIQRTQQEDSAVYLCASSYGGLAGDLTDTQYFGPGTRLTVL.